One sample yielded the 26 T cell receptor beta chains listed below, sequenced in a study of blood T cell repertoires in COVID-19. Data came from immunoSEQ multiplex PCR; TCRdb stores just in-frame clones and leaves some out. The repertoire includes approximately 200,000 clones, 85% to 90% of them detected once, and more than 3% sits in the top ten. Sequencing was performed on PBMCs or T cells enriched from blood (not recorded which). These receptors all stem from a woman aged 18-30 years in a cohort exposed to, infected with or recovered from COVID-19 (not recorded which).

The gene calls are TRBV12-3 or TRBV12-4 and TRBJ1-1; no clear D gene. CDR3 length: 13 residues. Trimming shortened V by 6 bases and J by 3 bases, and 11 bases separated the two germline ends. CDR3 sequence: CASSYHGYTEAFF. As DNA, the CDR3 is TGTGCCAGCAGCTACCACGGGTACACTGAAGCTTTCTTT.

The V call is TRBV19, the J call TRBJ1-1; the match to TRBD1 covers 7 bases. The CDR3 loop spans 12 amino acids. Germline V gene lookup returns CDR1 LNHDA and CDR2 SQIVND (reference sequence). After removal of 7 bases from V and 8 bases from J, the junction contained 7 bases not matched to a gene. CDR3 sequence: CASKVRGQEAFF. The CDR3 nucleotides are TGTGCCAGTAAGGTACGGGGACAGGAAGCTTTCTTT.

The CDR3 region is CASSFLARGHGYTF. As DNA, the CDR3 is TGTGCCAGCAGCTTTCTCGCAAGGGGCCATGGCTACACCTTC. The J gene is TRBJ1-2, the V gene TRBV7-9; a weak D match, TRBD1 (5 bases). The CDR3 loop spans 14 amino acids. Germline CDR1 is SEHNR and CDR2 is FQNEAQ (reference sequence). Trimming took off 3 bases at V and 6 bases at J, with 14 bases between the two ends.

The CDR3 coding sequence is TGTGCCAGCAGCGTAGTTGGGGGGTCAATAGAGACCCAGTACTTC. Protein product: CASSVVGGSIETQYF. J is TRBJ2-5 and V is TRBV9, with D possibly TRBD2 on 6 matching bases. CDR3 length: 15 residues. The germline gives CDR1 SGDLS, CDR2 YYNGEE. Trimming shortened V by 0 bases and J by 4 bases, and 13 bases separated the two germline ends.

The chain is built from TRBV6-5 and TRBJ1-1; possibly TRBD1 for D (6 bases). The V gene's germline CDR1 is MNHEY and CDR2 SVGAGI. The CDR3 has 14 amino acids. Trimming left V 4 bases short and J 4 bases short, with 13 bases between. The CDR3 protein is CASSSEGGGTEAFF. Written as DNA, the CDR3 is TGTGCCAGCAGTTCAGAGGGAGGGGGCACTGAAGCTTTCTTT.

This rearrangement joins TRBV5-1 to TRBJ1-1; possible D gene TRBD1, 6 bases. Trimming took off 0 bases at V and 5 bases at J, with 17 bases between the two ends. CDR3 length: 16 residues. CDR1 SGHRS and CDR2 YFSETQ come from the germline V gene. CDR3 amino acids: CASSLGALGGWTEAFF. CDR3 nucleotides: TGCGCCAGCAGCTTGGGGGCTTTAGGGGGTTGGACTGAAGCTTTCTTT.

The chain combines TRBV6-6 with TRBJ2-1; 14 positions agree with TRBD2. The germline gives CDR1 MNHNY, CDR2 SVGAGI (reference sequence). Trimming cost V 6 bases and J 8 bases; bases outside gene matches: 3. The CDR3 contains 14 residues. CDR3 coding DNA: TGTGCCAGCAGCGGGACTAGCGGGAGTCATGAGCAGTTCTTC. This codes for CASSGTSGSHEQFF.

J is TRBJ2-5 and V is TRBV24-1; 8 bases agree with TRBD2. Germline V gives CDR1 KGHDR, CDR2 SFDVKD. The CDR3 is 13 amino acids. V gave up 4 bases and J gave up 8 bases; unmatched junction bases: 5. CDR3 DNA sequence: TGTGCCACCAGTGAGCCAGGACTAGCAACCCAGTACTTC. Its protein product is CATSEPGLATQYF.

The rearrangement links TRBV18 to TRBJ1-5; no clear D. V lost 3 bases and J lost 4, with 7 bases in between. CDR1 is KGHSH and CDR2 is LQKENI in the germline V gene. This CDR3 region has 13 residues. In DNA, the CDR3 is TGTGCCAGCTCACCCGCTAATAATCAGCCCCAGCATTTT. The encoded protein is CASSPANNQPQHF.

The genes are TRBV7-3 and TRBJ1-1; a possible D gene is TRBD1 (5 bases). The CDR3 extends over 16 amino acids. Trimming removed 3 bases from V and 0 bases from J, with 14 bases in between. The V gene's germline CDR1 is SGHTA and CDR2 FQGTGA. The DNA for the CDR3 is TGTGCCAGCAGCTTGAGGGGAGGGCCCATGAACACTGAAGCTTTCTTT. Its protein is CASSLRGGPMNTEAFF. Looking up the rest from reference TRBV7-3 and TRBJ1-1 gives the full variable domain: GAGVSQTPSNKVTEKGKYVELRCDPISGHTALYWYRQSLGQGPEFLIYFQGTGAADDSGLPNDRFFAVRPEGSVSTLKIQRTERGDSAVYLCASSLRGGPMNTEAFFGQGTRLTVV.

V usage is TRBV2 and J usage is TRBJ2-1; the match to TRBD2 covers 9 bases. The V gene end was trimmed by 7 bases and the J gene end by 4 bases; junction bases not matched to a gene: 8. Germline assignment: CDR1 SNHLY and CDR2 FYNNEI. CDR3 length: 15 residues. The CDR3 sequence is CASTTGGGAYNEQFF. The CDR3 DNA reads TGTGCCAGCACTACAGGCGGGGGGGCTTACAATGAGCAGTTCTTC.

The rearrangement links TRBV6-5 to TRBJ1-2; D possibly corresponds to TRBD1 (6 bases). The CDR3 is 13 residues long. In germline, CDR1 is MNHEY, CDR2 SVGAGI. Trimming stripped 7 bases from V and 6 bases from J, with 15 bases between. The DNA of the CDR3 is TGTGCCAGCACGAACAGGGAAGGCGATGGCTACACCTTC. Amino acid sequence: CASTNREGDGYTF.

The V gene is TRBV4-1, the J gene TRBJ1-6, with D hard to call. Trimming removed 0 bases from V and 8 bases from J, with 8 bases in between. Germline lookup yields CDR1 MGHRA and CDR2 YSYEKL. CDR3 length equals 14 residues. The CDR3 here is CASSQEAVYSPLHF. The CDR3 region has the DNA TGCGCCAGCAGCCAAGAGGCGGTCTATTCACCCCTCCACTTT.

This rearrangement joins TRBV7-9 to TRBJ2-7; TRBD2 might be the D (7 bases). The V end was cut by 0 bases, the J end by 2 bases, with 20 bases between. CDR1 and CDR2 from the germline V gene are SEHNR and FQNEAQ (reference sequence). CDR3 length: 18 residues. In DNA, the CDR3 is TGTGCCAGCAGCTTAGCAGTAGGGGGGGCCGTTCGCCCCTACGAGCAGTACTTC. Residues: CASSLAVGGAVRPYEQYF.

CDR3 residues: CASSLDQGMGEKLFF. CDR3 in DNA: TGTGCCAGCAGCTTGGACCAGGGAATGGGTGAAAAACTGTTTTTT. The V and J genes are TRBV5-6 and TRBJ1-4; TRBD1 is a possible D gene (5 bases). V was trimmed by 0 bases and J by 7 bases, leaving 13 bases between them. This CDR3 is built from 15 residues. CDR1 SGHDT and CDR2 YYEEEE come from the germline V gene.

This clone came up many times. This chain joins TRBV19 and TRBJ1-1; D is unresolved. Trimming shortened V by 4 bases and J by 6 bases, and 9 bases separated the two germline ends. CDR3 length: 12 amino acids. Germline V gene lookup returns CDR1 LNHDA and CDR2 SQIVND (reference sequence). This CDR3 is CASSRWSAEAFF. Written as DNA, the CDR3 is TGTGCCAGTAGTAGGTGGAGCGCTGAAGCTTTCTTT.

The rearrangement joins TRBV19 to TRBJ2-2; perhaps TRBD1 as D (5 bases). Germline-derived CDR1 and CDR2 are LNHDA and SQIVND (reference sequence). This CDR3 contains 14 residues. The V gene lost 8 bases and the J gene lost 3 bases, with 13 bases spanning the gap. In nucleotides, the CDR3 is TGTGCCAGTTCCCAAGGGGCGGACACCGGGGAGCTGTTTTTT. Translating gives CASSQGADTGELFF.

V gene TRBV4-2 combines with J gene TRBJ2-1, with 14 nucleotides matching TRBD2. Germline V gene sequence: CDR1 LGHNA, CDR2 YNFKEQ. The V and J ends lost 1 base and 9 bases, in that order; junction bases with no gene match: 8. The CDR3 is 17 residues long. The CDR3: CASSQGLAGGPKGEQFF. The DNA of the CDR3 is TGTGCCAGCAGCCAAGGACTAGCGGGGGGGCCGAAGGGTGAGCAGTTCTTC.

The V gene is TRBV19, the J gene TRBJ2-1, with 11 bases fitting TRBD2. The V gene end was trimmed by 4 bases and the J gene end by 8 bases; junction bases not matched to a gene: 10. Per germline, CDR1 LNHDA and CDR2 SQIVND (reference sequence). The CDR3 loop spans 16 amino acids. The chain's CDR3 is CASSNRASGRLDEQFF. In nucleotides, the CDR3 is TGTGCCAGTAGTAACCGGGCTAGCGGGAGGTTGGATGAGCAGTTCTTC.

The CDR3: CASRGRPGGYTF. CDR3 coding DNA: TGTGCCAGCAGGGGGCGGCCGGGTGGCTACACCTTC. The chain carries TRBV25-1 and TRBJ1-2; weak D call: TRBD1 (5 bases). CDR3 length: 12 amino acids. Germline V lookup: CDR1 MGHDK, CDR2 SYGVNS. Trimming cost V 6 bases and J 7 bases, with 12 bases left between them.

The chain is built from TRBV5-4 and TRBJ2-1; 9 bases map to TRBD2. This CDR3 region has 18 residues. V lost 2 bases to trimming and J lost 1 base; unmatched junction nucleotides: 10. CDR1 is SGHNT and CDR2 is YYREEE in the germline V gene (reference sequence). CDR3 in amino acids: CASSFGGSGSKSYNEQFF. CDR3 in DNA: TGTGCCAGCAGCTTCGGGGGTAGCGGGAGTAAGTCCTACAATGAGCAGTTCTTC.

CDR3 sequence reads: CASSVDGSGYEQYF. CDR3 sequence (DNA): TGTGCCAGCAGCGTAGACGGGAGCGGTTACGAGCAGTACTTC. The V and J genes are TRBV9 and TRBJ2-7, with a weak D call TRBD2 (6 bases). This CDR3 has 14 amino acids. Per the germline V gene, CDR1 is SGDLS and CDR2 is YYNGEE. V gave up 0 bases and J gave up 4 bases, with 11 bases separating them.

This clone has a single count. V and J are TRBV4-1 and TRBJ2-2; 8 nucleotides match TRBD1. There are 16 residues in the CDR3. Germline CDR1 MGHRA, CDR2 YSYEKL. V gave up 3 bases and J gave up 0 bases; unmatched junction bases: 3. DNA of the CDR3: TGCGCCAGCAGCCAGGCGGGACAGGCGAACACCGGGGAGCTGTTTTTT. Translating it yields CASSQAGQANTGELFF.

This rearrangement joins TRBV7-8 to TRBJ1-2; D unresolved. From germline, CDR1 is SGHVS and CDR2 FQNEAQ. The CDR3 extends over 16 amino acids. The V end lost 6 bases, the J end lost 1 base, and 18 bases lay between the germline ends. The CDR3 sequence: CASSLSLYTDNYGYTF. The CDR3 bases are TGTGCCAGCAGTCTAAGCTTGTATACAGATAACTATGGCTACACCTTC. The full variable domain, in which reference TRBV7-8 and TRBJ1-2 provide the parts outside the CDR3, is GAGVSQSPRYKVAKRGQDVALRCDPISGHVSLFWYQQALGQGPEFLTYFQNEAQLDKSGLPSDRFFAERPEGSVSTLKIQRTQQEDSAVYLCASSLSLYTDNYGYTFGSGTRLTVV.

This chain's CDR3 is CASSKRTSGGTNTGELFF. Here the CDR3 DNA reads TGTGCCAGCAGCAAAAGGACTAGCGGGGGGACGAACACCGGGGAGCTGTTTTTT. The V and J genes are TRBV21-1 and TRBJ2-2; the table names TRBD2, a call not compared with the DNA. TRBV21-1 constitutes a pseudogene. The CDR3 extends over 18 amino acids.

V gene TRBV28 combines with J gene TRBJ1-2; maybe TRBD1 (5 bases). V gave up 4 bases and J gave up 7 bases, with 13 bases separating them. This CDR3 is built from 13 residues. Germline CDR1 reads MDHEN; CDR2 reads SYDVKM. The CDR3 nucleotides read TGTGCCAGCAGTTATGACAGACATCTTGGCTACACCTTC. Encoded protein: CASSYDRHLGYTF.